This record concerns one TCR beta chain sequence. Its antigen is not identified. This sample stems from a study of T cell responses to AZD1222 COVID-19 vaccine. For the study at large: Doses given second, at about 4 or about 12 weeks, were pooled. General study findings and limits: Among the donors, most were white British and more were female, and clonal diversity was possibly underestimated. Spike-specific TCRs gained breadth and depth after people received two AZD1222 doses.

Only in-frame clones appear in the TCRdb table, and some are missing; sequencing was by immunoSEQ multiplex PCR. In the table there are fewer than 120,000 clones, 88% of which are singletons. This specimen was peripheral blood, taken on day 0 of AZD1222 vaccination. The source of this sequence is an adult in good health.

The CDR3 bases are TGTGCCACCAGGGCTGGTACTAGCACAGATACGCAGTATTTT. Amino acid sequence: CATRAGTSTDTQYF. The genes are TRBV2 and TRBJ2-3; tentatively, D is TRBD1 (5 bases). Germline V gene sequence: CDR1 SNHLY, CDR2 FYNNEI. This CDR3 is 14 amino acids long. Trimming removed 10 bases at V and 0 bases at J, with 14 bases between.